The present entry profiles one T cell receptor (beta chain) with its context. This clone was picked up many times. Its antigen is not yet known. No qualities accompany the bases; no much larger clone lies one base away. Library preparation used PCR. Data came from an Illumina HiSeq 4000. High-throughput sequencing was used to profile the CDR3 region of the TCR beta-chain in every patient. Under the source paper's analysis protocol: Drawing on CDR3 differences between clinicopathological groups, the researchers built a classifier meant to tell apart patients with distant-metastatic papillary thyroid cancer. To measure repertoire diversity the researchers used the Shannon index, while the Morisita-Horn index served to gauge how similar the tumor and blood repertoires were. Clones were called with MiXCR by TCRdb after fastp trimmed the public reads at Q25, and only in-frame beta chains were retained. The V and J calls here are based on TCRdb, not the publication. The sample includes about 30,000 clones, with less than 25% observed a single time. Of the sample, more than 2% is held by the ten largest clones.

No patient had received any treatment before thyroid surgery. Using T-cell receptor beta sequencing, the study looked back at clinical samples from patients collected from about 2011 to 2019. This sample was taken from a study of metastatic and nonmetastatic thyroid tumors (dated by TCRdb to between 2020 and 2021). Study-wide context: For patients with malignant and with benign thyroid disease, the researchers compared repertoires between peripheral blood samples and tumor or nodule tissue samples. Overall study results and their limits: In both blood and tumor samples, TCR beta diversity was reported to be significantly higher in malignant tumors than in benign nodules.

Sequencing was carried out using blood. The origin of this receptor is a female donor with papillary thyroid cancer or a benign thyroid nodule (not recorded which). Some clones in this sample may be carry-over from other donors' samples.

The DNA sequence is given as TGTGCCACCAGTCCGGGGGTTAGCAATCAGCCCCAGCATTTT. It codes for CATSPGVSNQPQHF. The chain was built from TRBV24-1 and TRBJ1-5; TRBD1 could be the D gene, as 5 bases match. The trim is 6 bases for V and 0 bases for J, with a gap of 8 bases between the germline ends. CDR1 and CDR2, looked up from the germline V gene, are KGHDR and SFDVKD. The CDR3 holds 14 amino acids from the cysteine to the phenylalanine. The DNA shown is the 42-base CDR3, in frame from base 1.